This TCR beta chain was recovered during a study of T-cell memory formation after mild COVID-19. Study details: TCR clusters were mostly confined to one donor each. General study results and limits: Among contracting clones, CD4+ were mainly CM/EM and CD8+ enriched in EMRA. Pre-infection memory contained some responding clones, which suggested that cross-reactive memory had joined.

Concerning this clonotype itself: Antigen unknown.

5'RACE with constant-segment primers built TCRalpha and TCRbeta cDNA libraries with UMIs. TCRdb used MiXCR to reprocess the 5' RACE reads, holding one entry per CDR3 protein. This repertoire shows 540,000 or so distinct CDR3 sequences, roughly 20% found once; its top ten account for under 15%. V was shortened by 3 bases and J by 4 bases, with 9 bases between the two germline ends. The CDR3 has 13 residues. The specimen sequenced was PBMCs or a T cell subset sorted from them (not recorded which). The chain uses TRBV12-3 or TRBV12-4 and TRBJ1-1, with TRBD1 as a possible D gene (5 bases). This TCR came from an adult woman who had mild COVID-19 (a few samples of this study predate the infection). Cell type and time point are not known. CDR3 sequence (DNA): TGTGCCAGCAGTTTTGCAGGGATCACTGAAGCTTTCTTT. Its translation: CASSFAGITEAFF.